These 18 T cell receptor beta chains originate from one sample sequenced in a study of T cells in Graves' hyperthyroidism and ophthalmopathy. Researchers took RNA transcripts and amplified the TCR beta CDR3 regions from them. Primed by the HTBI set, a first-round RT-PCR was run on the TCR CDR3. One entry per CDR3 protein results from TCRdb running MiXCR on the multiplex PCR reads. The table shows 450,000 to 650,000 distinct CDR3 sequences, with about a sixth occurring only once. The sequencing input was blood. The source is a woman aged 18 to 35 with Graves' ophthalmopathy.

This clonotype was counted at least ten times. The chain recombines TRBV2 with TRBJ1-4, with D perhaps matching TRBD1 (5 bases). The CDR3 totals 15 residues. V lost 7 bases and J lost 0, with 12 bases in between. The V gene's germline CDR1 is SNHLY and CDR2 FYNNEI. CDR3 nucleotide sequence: TGTGCCAGCACCCGGGGACGTACAACTAATGAAAAACTGTTTTTT. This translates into CASTRGRTTNEKLFF.

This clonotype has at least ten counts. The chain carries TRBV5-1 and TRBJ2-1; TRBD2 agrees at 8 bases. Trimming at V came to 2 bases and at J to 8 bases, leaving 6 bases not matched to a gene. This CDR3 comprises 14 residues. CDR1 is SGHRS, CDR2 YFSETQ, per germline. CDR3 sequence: CASSFGLARDEQFF. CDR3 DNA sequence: TGCGCCAGCAGCTTCGGACTAGCTCGGGATGAGCAGTTCTTC.

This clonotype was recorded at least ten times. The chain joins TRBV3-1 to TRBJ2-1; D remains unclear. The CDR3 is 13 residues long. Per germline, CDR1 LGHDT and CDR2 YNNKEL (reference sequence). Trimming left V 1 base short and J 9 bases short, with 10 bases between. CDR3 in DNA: TGTGCCAGCAGCCAAGGGTTTGCGGTTGAGCAGTTCTTC. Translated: CASSQGFAVEQFF.

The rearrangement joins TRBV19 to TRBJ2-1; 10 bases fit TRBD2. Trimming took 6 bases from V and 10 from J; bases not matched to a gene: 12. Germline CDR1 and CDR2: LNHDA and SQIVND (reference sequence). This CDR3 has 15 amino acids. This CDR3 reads CASSLEREGRREQFF. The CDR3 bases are TGTGCCAGTAGCCTAGAGCGGGAGGGCCGGCGGGAGCAGTTCTTC.

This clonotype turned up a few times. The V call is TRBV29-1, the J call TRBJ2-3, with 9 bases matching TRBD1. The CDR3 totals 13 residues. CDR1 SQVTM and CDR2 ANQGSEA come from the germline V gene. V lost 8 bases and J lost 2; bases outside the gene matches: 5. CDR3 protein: CSLRDRVTDTQYF. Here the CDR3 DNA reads TGCAGCTTACGGGACAGGGTCACAGATACGCAGTATTTT.

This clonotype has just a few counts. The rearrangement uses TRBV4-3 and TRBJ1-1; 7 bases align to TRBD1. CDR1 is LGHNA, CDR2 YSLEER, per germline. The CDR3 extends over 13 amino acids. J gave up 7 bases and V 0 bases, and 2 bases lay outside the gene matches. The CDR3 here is CASSQDQGVEAFF. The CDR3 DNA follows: TGCGCCAGCAGCCAAGATCAGGGGGTTGAAGCTTTCTTT.

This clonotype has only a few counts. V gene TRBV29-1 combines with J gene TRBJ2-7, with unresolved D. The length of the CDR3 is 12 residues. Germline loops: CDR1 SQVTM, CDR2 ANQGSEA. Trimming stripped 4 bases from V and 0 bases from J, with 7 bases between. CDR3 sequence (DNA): TGCAGCGTTGCGAAATCCTCCTACGAGCAGTACTTC. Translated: CSVAKSSYEQYF.

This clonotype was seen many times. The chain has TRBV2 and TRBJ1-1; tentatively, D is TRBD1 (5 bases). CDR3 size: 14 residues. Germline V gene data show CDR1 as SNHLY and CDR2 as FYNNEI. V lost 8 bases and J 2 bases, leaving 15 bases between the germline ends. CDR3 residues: CASSLKGQNTEAFF. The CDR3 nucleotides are TGTGCCAGCTCGCTAAAGGGGCAAAACACTGAAGCTTTCTTT.

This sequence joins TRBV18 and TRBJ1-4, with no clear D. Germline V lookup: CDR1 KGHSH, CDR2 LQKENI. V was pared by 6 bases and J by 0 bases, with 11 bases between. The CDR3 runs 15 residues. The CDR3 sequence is CASSPGAATNEKLFF. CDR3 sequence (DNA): TGTGCCAGCTCGCCGGGTGCAGCAACTAATGAAAAACTGTTTTTT.

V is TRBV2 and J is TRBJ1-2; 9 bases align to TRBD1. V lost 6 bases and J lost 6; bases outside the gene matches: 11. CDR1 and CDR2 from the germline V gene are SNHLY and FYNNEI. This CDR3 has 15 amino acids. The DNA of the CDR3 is TGTGCCAGCAGACCCACTACAGGGGGCCTAGATGGCTACACCTTC. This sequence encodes CASRPTTGGLDGYTF.

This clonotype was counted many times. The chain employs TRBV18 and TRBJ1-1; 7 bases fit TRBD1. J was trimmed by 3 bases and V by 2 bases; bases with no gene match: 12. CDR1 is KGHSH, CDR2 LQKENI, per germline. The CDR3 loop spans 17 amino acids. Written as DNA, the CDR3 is TGTGCCAGCTCACCAAAGGCCGCGACAGGGCCCCACACTGAAGCTTTCTTT. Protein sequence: CASSPKAATGPHTEAFF.

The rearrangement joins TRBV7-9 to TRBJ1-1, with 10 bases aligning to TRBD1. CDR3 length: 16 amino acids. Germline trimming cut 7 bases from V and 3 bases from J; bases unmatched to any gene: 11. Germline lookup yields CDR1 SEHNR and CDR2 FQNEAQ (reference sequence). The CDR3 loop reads CASTPRDRGIYTEAFF. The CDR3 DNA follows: TGTGCCAGCACCCCCCGGGACAGGGGAATTTACACTGAAGCTTTCTTT.

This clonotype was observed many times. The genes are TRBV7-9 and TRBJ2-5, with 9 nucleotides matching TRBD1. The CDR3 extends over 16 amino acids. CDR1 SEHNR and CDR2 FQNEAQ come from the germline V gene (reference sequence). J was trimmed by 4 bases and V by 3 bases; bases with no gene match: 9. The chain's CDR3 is CASSFRQGGGAETQYF. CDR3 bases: TGTGCCAGCAGCTTTCGACAGGGGGGGGGAGCAGAGACCCAGTACTTC.

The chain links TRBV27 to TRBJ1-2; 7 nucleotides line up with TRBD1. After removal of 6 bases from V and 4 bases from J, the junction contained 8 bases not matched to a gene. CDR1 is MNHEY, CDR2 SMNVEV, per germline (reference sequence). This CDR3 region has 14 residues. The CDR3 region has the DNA TGTGCCAGCAGCCTCTCAGGGGGTGTCTATGGCTACACCTTC. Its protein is CASSLSGGVYGYTF.

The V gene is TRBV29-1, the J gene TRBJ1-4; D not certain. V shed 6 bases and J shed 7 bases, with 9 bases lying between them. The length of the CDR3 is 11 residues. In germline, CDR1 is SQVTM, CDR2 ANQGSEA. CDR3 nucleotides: TGCAGCGTAAGGGTTGGTGAAAAACTGTTTTTT. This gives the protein CSVRVGEKLFF.

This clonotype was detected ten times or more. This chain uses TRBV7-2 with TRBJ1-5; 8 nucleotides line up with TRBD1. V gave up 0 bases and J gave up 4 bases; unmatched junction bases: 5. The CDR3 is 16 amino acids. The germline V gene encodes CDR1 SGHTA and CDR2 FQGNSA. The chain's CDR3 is CASSLADREPNQPQHF. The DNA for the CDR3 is TGTGCCAGCAGCTTAGCGGACAGGGAACCTAATCAGCCCCAGCATTTT.

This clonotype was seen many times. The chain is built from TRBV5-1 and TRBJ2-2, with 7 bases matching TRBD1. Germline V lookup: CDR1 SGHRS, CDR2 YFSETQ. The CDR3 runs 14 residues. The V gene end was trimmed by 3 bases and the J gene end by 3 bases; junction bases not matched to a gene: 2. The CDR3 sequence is CASSSGQDTGELFF. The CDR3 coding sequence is TGCGCCAGCAGCTCCGGACAGGACACCGGGGAGCTGTTTTTT.

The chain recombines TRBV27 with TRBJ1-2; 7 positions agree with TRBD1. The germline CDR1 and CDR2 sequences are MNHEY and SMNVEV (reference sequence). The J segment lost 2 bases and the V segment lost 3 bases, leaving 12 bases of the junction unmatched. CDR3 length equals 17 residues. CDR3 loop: CASSFLTTGTENYGYTF. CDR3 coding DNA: TGTGCCAGCAGTTTCCTTACTACCGGGACAGAAAACTATGGCTACACCTTC.